This TCR beta chain emerged from a study of blood T cell repertoires in COVID-19 (dated by TCRdb to about 2020). At the level of the whole study: Collaborator samples came from the United States, Italy and Spain and covered acute and convalescent phases of COVID-19. The material from the prospective study consisted of cDNA or gDNA derived from T cells, B-cell-depleted T cells, or PBMCs. Deeply sampled blood TCRbeta repertoires from subjects exposed to, actively infected with, or recovered from COVID-19 were included in the dataset. The repertoires were released in a freely available public database meant as a resource for research on the immune response to SARS-CoV-2. Samples came from the ongoing ImmuneRACE study (first 160 participants) plus 1,254 subjects from 6 global collaborators. Sample metadata almost always included a de-identified subject ID, COVID-19 status, age in years and sex. Where available, HLA class I and class II types were taken from metadata supplied by the sample provider and were not determined by assay-based typing. Beyond this particular receptor, the publication reports: The quantity of clinical and demographic metadata differed by source and by participant and was supplied without curation.

For this clone: Its antigen remains undetermined. No much larger clone is present one base from it, and per-base qualities are unavailable.

TCRbeta CDR3 regions were amplified from genomic DNA by means of the immunoSEQ Assay, a bias-controlled multiplex PCR. The paper's processing steps were these. Within the assay, amplification of reference gene primers was used to estimate how many nucleated cells each sample contained. To quantify the absolute abundance of each unique TCRbeta CDR3 rearrangement, sequence reads were collapsed and filtered. For each sample, productive Simpson clonality was calculated as the square root of Simpson's diversity index over productive rearrangements. TCRdb obtained this table from immuneACCESS and retained in-frame rearrangements with V and J assigned. These tables miss some clones; where compared with another copy, unresolved V genes account for less than half of the shortfall, and the remainder is unexplained. That table is the source of V, J and clone size, and D and trimming were worked out from the DNA. This sample gives hundreds of thousands of clones in total; over 80% of them show up just once. Clones ranked in the top ten supply less than 0.9% of the sample.

V and J are truncated by 0 bases and 2 bases respectively, leaving an intervening sequence of 9 bases. Looking up the germline V gene yields CDR1 SGDLS and CDR2 YYNGEE. Reading from cysteine to phenylalanine, the CDR3 counts 15 amino acids. Only the CDR3 DNA is retained, 45 bases long and in frame from the first base. Participants in the prospective study were enrolled through a virtual design, were aged roughly 18 to 100 years, and lived in fewer than 30 United States geographic areas. In the prospective study, participants were assigned to cohorts based on the clinical history participants reported in a screening survey and a study questionnaire. Exposed participants were defined as having been in contact with someone with a PCR-confirmed or clinician-diagnosed COVID-19 case within 2 weeks of study entry. Each participant in the prospective study had whole blood, serum and a nasopharyngeal or oropharyngeal swab collected by mobile phlebotomists. Prospective study participants could optionally give additional blood draws and questionnaires over an approximately two-month period. Before DNA extraction, blood samples from the prospective study were shipped at room temperature or frozen.

Here the chain combines TRBV9 and TRBJ2-1, with the identity of the D gene unclear. This TCR came from a man aged 50 to 60 who had been exposed to COVID-19. The sample comprised PBMCs or T cells enriched from blood (not recorded which). The sequence in DNA is TGTGCCAGCAGCGTAGGGGTAGCCCCCTACAATGAGCAGTTCTTC. This encodes CASSVGVAPYNEQFF. With the portions outside the CDR3 filled from the reference TRBV9 and TRBJ2-1 genes, the complete variable region becomes DSGVTQTPKHLITATGQRVTLRCSPRSGDLSVYWYQQSLDQGLQFLIQYYNGEERAKGNILERFSAQQFPDLHSELNLSSLELGDSALYFCASSVGVAPYNEQFFGPGTRLTVL.